This TCR beta chain was obtained from a study of blood T cell repertoires in COVID-19. Study in general: Material from acute and convalescent COVID-19 was sourced from the United States, Italy and Spain.

CDR3 size: 14 residues. Looked up from germline, CDR1 is ENHRY and CDR2 is SYGVKD. The V gene lost 4 bases and the J gene lost 4 bases, with 13 bases spanning the gap. The method was immunoSEQ multiplex PCR; TCRdb's version includes in-frame clones alone and lacks a portion of them. The sample has almost 70,000 clones; just under 80% are singletons. This clonotype was sampled from a human donor in a cohort sampled during active COVID-19. Sequencing input: peripheral blood. The V gene is TRBV10-3, the J gene TRBJ1-1, with D possibly TRBD1 on 6 matching bases. The CDR3 spells CAISASGGATEAFF. The DNA for the CDR3 is TGTGCCATCAGTGCCTCGGGGGGCGCCACTGAAGCTTTCTTT.